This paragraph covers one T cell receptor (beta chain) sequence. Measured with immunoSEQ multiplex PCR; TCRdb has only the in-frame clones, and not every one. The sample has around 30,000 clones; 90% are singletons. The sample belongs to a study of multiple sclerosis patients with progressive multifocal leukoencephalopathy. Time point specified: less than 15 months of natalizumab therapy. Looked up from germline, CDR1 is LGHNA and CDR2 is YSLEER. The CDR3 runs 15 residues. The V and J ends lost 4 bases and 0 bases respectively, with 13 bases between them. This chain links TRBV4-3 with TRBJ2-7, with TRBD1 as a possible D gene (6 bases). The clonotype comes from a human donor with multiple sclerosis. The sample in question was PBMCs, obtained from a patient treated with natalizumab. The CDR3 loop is CASSPTRGSSYEQYF. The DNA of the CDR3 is TGCGCCAGCAGCCCCACGAGGGGGAGCTCCTACGAGCAGTACTTC.